The T cell receptor beta chain under discussion was sequenced for a study of blood T cell repertoires in COVID-19. Turning to the study itself: Material from acute and convalescent COVID-19 was sourced from the United States, Italy and Spain.

Trimming pared 1 base from V and 8 bases from J, leaving 17 bases between. CDR1 MGHDK and CDR2 SYGVNS come from the germline V gene. The CDR3 spans 15 residues. Living in 24 US areas, the participants were between 18 and 89 years of age. Sequencing used immunoSEQ multiplex PCR; TCRdb keeps in-frame clones, though not all of them. The table records 200,000 to 250,000 clones, about nine tenths of them present only once. The sequence was collected from a woman between 25 and 40 years old who had recovered from COVID-19. The chain joins TRBV25-1 to TRBJ1-2; weak D call: TRBD1 (6 bases). The sample taken for sequencing was PBMCs or T cells enriched from blood (not recorded which). The CDR3: CASSEWYEGQWGYTF. The CDR3 DNA follows: TGTGCCAGCAGTGAATGGTACGAGGGACAATGGGGCTACACCTTC.